These 19 T cell receptor beta chains came from one sample sequenced in a study of blood T cell repertoires in COVID-19. Profiling relied on immunoSEQ multiplex PCR, and the TCRdb table lists in-frame clones only, not all of them. Here the sample spans about 81,000 clones, around 92% being singletons. Sequencing was done on a sample of peripheral blood. These receptors were taken from a woman aged 45-65 years in a cohort sampled during active COVID-19.

V usage is TRBV21-1 and J usage is TRBJ2-7; the table assigns TRBD1, which was not confirmed against the DNA. TRBV21-1 is listed as a pseudogene. This CDR3 is 15 amino acids long. The CDR3, as DNA: TGTGCCAGCAGCCCATGGGAGGACAGGGGGCACGAGCAGTACTTC. This encodes CASSPWEDRGHEQYF.

This sequence joins TRBV27 and TRBJ2-2, with D possibly being TRBD2 (7 bases). The CDR3 is 16 residues long. Trimming took 3 bases from V and 7 from J, leaving 18 bases between them. Germline V gives CDR1 MNHEY, CDR2 SMNVEV (reference sequence). The CDR3 nucleotides read TGTGCCAGCAGTTTTGGTCGGGGGGCCCTCGGCGGGGAGCTGTTTTTT. The encoded protein is CASSFGRGALGGELFF.

DNA of the CDR3: TGTGCCAGCCGGCCGGGGGGCGAAAAACTGTTTTTT. Its translation is CASRPGGEKLFF. The chain couples TRBV2 to TRBJ1-4; D possibly corresponds to TRBD1 (6 bases). In germline, CDR1 is SNHLY, CDR2 FYNNEI. The germline V and J ends were trimmed by 8 bases and 8 bases, with 12 bases remaining between them. The CDR3 totals 12 residues.

The V gene is TRBV18, the J gene TRBJ1-4; the D gene is possibly TRBD1 (6 bases). Germline CDR1 is KGHSH and CDR2 is LQKENI. The V and J ends lost 9 bases and 7 bases respectively, with 18 bases between them. The CDR3 is made up of 14 amino acids. DNA of the CDR3: TGTGCCAGTCAACGGTCACAGGGCGGTGAAAAACTGTTTTTT. Translating it yields CASQRSQGGEKLFF.

The gene calls are TRBV11-3 and TRBJ1-1, with 7 nucleotides matching TRBD1. CDR1 is SGHNT and CDR2 is YENEEA in the germline V gene. V shed 5 bases, J shed 2 bases, and the junction held 8 bases outside the gene matches. There are 15 residues in the CDR3. The CDR3: CASSPHRGSNTEAFF. As DNA, the CDR3 is TGTGCCAGCAGCCCTCACAGGGGCTCCAACACTGAAGCTTTCTTT.

This rearrangement joins TRBV19 to TRBJ2-7; D might be TRBD1 (6 bases). The ends were cut back, 8 bases at V and 6 bases at J, with 14 bases in the middle. The CDR3 totals 12 residues. Germline CDR1 is LNHDA and CDR2 is SQIVND (reference sequence). Here the CDR3 DNA reads TGTGCCAGTGGGCAAGGACAGCGCGAGCAGTACTTC. This encodes CASGQGQREQYF.

The CDR3 nucleotides read TGTGCCAGCAGTTCAGGGATCCCGGGAGCTTTCTTT. Translation gives CASSSGIPGAFF. The genes are TRBV3-1 (or the pseudogene TRBV3-2) and TRBJ1-1, with a tentative D call TRBD1 (5 bases). The CDR3 totals 12 residues. Germline loops: CDR1 LGHDT, CDR2 YNNKEL (reference sequence). V was shortened by 6 bases and J by 10 bases, with 15 bases between the two germline ends.

As for this clone: At one end, the junction sequence differs from germline, possibly due to a read error. The rearrangement uses TRBV7-7 and TRBJ2-1, with 15 positions matching TRBD2. This CDR3 has 14 amino acids. Germline V gives CDR1 SSHAT, CDR2 FNYEAQ (reference sequence). The CDR3 DNA reads as TGTGCTAGCAGCTTGGGACTAGCGGGAGGCGAGCAGTTCTTC. It encodes CASSLGLAGGEQFF.

The chain is built from TRBV6-5 and TRBJ2-3; TRBD2 matches at 10 bases. This CDR3 region has 15 residues. From germline, CDR1 is MNHEY and CDR2 SVGAGI. The J segment lost 0 bases and the V segment lost 6 bases, leaving 3 bases of the junction unmatched. CDR3 sequence (DNA): TGTGCCAGCAGACTAGCGGGGTCTAGCACAGATACGCAGTATTTT. This sequence encodes CASRLAGSSTDTQYF.

The chain combines TRBV6-4 with TRBJ1-5; TRBD1 matches at 8 bases. Trimming took 0 bases from V and 9 from J; bases not matched to a gene: 1. Looked up from germline, CDR1 is MRHNA and CDR2 is SNTAGT. This CDR3 contains 13 residues. The CDR3 nucleotides are TGTGCCAGCAGTGACTCTGGGACAGGGCCCCAGCATTTT. Protein sequence: CASSDSGTGPQHF.

This rearrangement joins TRBV28 to TRBJ1-5; D unclear. The germline V gene has CDR1 MDHEN and CDR2 SYDVKM. V dropped 7 bases and J dropped 1 base, with 2 bases sitting between them. The CDR3 length is 11 residues. CDR3 residues: CASTSNQPQHF. DNA of the CDR3: TGTGCCAGCACAAGCAATCAGCCCCAGCATTTT. Complete variable domain (other parts from reference TRBV28 and TRBJ1-5): DVKVTQSSRYLVKRTGEKVFLECVQDMDHENMFWYRQDPGLGLRLIYFSYDVKMKEKGDIPEGYSVSREKKERFSLILESASTNQTSMYLCASTSNQPQHFGDGTRLSIL.

V usage is TRBV3-1 (or the pseudogene TRBV3-2) and J usage is TRBJ2-7; D might be TRBD2 (6 bases). The ends were cut back, 0 bases at V and 4 bases at J, with 16 bases in the middle. Germline assignment: CDR1 LGHDT and CDR2 YNNKEL (reference sequence). This CDR3 is 16 amino acids long. CDR3 DNA: TGTGCCAGCAGCCAAGATCCCGGGGGACGGGGTTACGAGCAGTACTTC. This translates into CASSQDPGGRGYEQYF.

The rearrangement links TRBV13 to TRBJ2-1; no clear D gene. The V end lost 6 bases, the J end lost 10 bases, and 10 bases lay between the germline ends. Germline CDR1 and CDR2: PRHDT and FYEKMQ (reference sequence). The CDR3 contains 11 residues. For the CDR3, the DNA is TGTGCCAGCAGATTACTTCGGGAGCAGTTCTTC. Residues: CASRLLREQFF.

The chain is built from TRBV6-1 and TRBJ1-5, with D hard to call. This CDR3 region has 12 residues. Germline-derived CDR1 and CDR2 are MNHNS and SASEGT. Deletions cut 3 bases from V and 6 bases from J, with 6 bases between. The CDR3 nucleotides read TGTGCCAGCAGTGACCTCTCTCAGCCCCAGCATTTT. It encodes CASSDLSQPQHF.

V gene TRBV7-9 combines with J gene TRBJ1-5; D is ambiguous. Trimming removed 2 bases from V and 3 bases from J, with 11 bases in between. From germline, CDR1 is SEHNR and CDR2 FQNEAQ (reference sequence). This CDR3 contains 15 residues. The CDR3 is CASSLSGGINQPQHF. The CDR3 DNA reads TGTGCCAGCAGCTTATCGGGAGGGATCAATCAGCCCCAGCATTTT.

The chain recombines TRBV28 with TRBJ2-1; TRBD1 agrees at 7 bases. V dropped 3 bases and J dropped 8; count of bases not matched to a gene: 4. This CDR3 is built from 13 residues. Germline CDR1 MDHEN, CDR2 SYDVKM. For the CDR3, the DNA is TGTGCCAGCAGTTTGGCAGGGGGATATGAGCAGTTCTTC. Amino acid sequence: CASSLAGGYEQFF.

The V gene is TRBV11-3, the J gene TRBJ2-1, with D perhaps TRBD2 (5 bases). Per the germline V gene, CDR1 is SGHNT and CDR2 is YENEEA. The CDR3 has 13 amino acids. The CDR3 DNA reads TGTGCGACGGTGGGGAGCTCCTACAATGAGCAGTTCTTC. Protein: CATVGSSYNEQFF.

The rearrangement joins TRBV18 to TRBJ1-1, with D perhaps matching TRBD1 (5 bases). Trimming pared 5 bases from V and 3 bases from J, leaving 10 bases between. Germline V lookup: CDR1 KGHSH, CDR2 LQKENI. The CDR3 contains 13 residues. The CDR3 nucleotides read TGTGCCAGCTCAGTACGGGGGGACACTGAAGCTTTCTTT. Translated, it gives CASSVRGDTEAFF.

The chain joins TRBV19 to TRBJ2-6; maybe TRBD1 (5 bases). The V end was cut by 2 bases, the J end by 1 base, with 9 bases between. The CDR3 is 16 residues long. CDR1 LNHDA and CDR2 SQIVND come from the germline V gene (reference sequence). As DNA, the CDR3 is TGTGCCAGTAGTATAAATGGGGCATCTGGGGCCAACGTCCTGACTTTC. This codes for CASSINGASGANVLTF.